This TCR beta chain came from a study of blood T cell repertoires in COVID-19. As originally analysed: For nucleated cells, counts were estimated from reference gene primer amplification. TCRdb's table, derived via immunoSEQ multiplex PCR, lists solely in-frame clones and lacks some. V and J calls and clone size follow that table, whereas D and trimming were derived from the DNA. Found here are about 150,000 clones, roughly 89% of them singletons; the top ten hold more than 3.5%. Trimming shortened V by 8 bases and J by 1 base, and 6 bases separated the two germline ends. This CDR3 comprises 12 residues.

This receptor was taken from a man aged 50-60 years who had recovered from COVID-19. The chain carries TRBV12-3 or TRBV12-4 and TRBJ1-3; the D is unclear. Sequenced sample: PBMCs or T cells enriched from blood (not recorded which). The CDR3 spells CASGSSGNTIYF. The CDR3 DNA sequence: TGTGCCAGCGGTTCTTCTGGAAACACCATATATTTT.